These T cell receptor beta chains were read from a single sample in a study of T cell changes during pregnancy in multiple sclerosis. Generated by immunoSEQ multiplex PCR, the TCRdb table keeps only in-frame clones and is missing some. This table holds tens of thousands of clones, about nine tenths found once. Sample: peripheral blood, taken in the second trimester of pregnancy. These receptors all come from a female donor in good health, enrolled as a control in a pregnancy study. Both conserved end residues are part of each CDR3. The order of the fields is J gene, V gene, clone size, D gene, CDR3 DNA, CDR3 protein. The D gene is left open where the match is weak. Size is omitted from some rows. Given values are once, few, many or a class for expanded clones.

j_gene: TRBJ1-2
v_gene: TRBV29-1
abundance: once
d_gene: NA
CDR3nt: TGCAGCGTTGAATATCAGGGAAATAACTATGGCTACACCTTC
CDR3aa: CSVEYQGNNYGYTF

j_gene: TRBJ2-5
v_gene: TRBV29-1
abundance: NA
d_gene: NA
CDR3nt: TGCAGCGCCGGAGACAGACCAGAGACCCAGTACTTC
CDR3aa: CSAGDRPETQYF

j_gene: TRBJ2-7
v_gene: TRBV7-9
abundance: NA
d_gene: TRBD1
CDR3nt: TGTGCCAGCAGCTTAGACGGACAGGGATACTACGAGCAGTACTTC
CDR3aa: CASSLDGQGYYEQYF

j_gene: TRBJ2-7
v_gene: TRBV4-1
abundance: NA
d_gene: TRBD2
CDR3nt: TGCGCCAGCAGCCAAACGAGCGGGGGGGCCCTCTACGAGCAGTACTTC
CDR3aa: CASSQTSGGALYEQYF

j_gene: TRBJ2-1
v_gene: TRBV6-5
abundance: NA
d_gene: TRBD2
CDR3nt: TGTGCCGGCAAGACTAGCCGGTACGGCAATGAGCAGTTCTTC
CDR3aa: CAGKTSRYGNEQFF

j_gene: TRBJ1-1
v_gene: TRBV19
abundance: NA
d_gene: NA
CDR3nt: TGTGCCAGTAGTTGGGGGCCAGACATGAACACTGAAGCTTTCTTT
CDR3aa: CASSWGPDMNTEAFF

j_gene: TRBJ2-1
v_gene: TRBV21-1
abundance: NA
d_gene: NA
CDR3nt: TGTGCCAGCAGGAGACTAGCGGGAGGGCCTGAGCAGTTCTTC
CDR3aa: CASRRLAGGPEQFF

j_gene: TRBJ2-7
v_gene: TRBV10-3
abundance: NA
d_gene: TRBD1
CDR3nt: TGTGCCATCAGTGGGACAGGGGCAAGTGTGTCCTACGAGCAGTACTTC
CDR3aa: CAISGTGASVSYEQYF

j_gene: TRBJ1-4
v_gene: TRBV11-3
abundance: NA
d_gene: NA
CDR3nt: TGTGCCAGCAGCTTAGTTCCGGGAGGGGAAAAACTGTTTTTT
CDR3aa: CASSLVPGGEKLFF

j_gene: TRBJ2-7
v_gene: TRBV5-1
abundance: NA
d_gene: TRBD2
CDR3nt: TGCGCCAGCAGCCCCGGATTAGCGGGGGGCTACGAGCAGTACTTC
CDR3aa: CASSPGLAGGYEQYF

j_gene: TRBJ2-5
v_gene: TRBV5-1
abundance: NA
d_gene: TRBD2
CDR3nt: TGCGCCAGCAGCCAGGGAGGGCCCCAAGAGACCCAGTACTTC
CDR3aa: CASSQGGPQETQYF

j_gene: TRBJ1-2
v_gene: TRBV5-4
abundance: NA
d_gene: NA
CDR3nt: TGTGCCAGCAGCCCCGACCCGGACACTTATGGTGGCTACACCTTC
CDR3aa: CASSPDPDTYGGYTF

j_gene: TRBJ2-1
v_gene: TRBV5-5
abundance: NA
d_gene: TRBD2
CDR3nt: TGTGCCAGCAACCTGGGGGCTAGCGGGGGGGCATATGAGCAGTTCTTC
CDR3aa: CASNLGASGGAYEQFF

j_gene: TRBJ2-7
v_gene: TRBV15
abundance: NA
d_gene: TRBD2
CDR3nt: TGTGCCACCAGCAGAGACACTAGCGGGGGCTACGAGCAGTACTTC
CDR3aa: CATSRDTSGGYEQYF

j_gene: TRBJ2-2
v_gene: TRBV7-2
abundance: NA
d_gene: NA
CDR3nt: TGTGCCAGCAGCTCCGTCCTTTCGGGGACCGGGGAGCTGTTTTTT
CDR3aa: CASSSVLSGTGELFF

j_gene: TRBJ2-7
v_gene: TRBV7-9
abundance: NA
d_gene: NA
CDR3nt: TGTGCCAGCAGCTTAGGGACTCAGGCATACGAGCAGTACTTC
CDR3aa: CASSLGTQAYEQYF

j_gene: TRBJ2-7
v_gene: TRBV7-9
abundance: NA
d_gene: NA
CDR3nt: TGTGCCAGCAGCTTAGAAACAGGGCACGAGCAGTACTTC
CDR3aa: CASSLETGHEQYF

j_gene: TRBJ2-7
v_gene: TRBV21-1
abundance: NA
d_gene: NA
CDR3nt: TGTGCCAGCAGCCCGCGACAGGGTCTTTCCTACGAGCAGTACTTC
CDR3aa: CASSPRQGLSYEQYF

j_gene: TRBJ1-1
v_gene: TRBV10-3
abundance: NA
d_gene: TRBD1
CDR3nt: TGTGCCATCCTAAAGGTCAAGGGGGCGAACACTCGGAGTGTGAACACTGAAGCTTTCTTT
CDR3aa: CAILKVKGANTRSVNTEAFF

j_gene: TRBJ2-7
v_gene: TRBV21-1
abundance: NA
d_gene: NA
CDR3nt: TGTGCCAGCAGCCGACGGAGGCAGGCCCCGTTGCCCTACGAGCAGTACTTC
CDR3aa: CASSRRRQAPLPYEQYF

j_gene: TRBJ1-2
v_gene: TRBV10-3
abundance: NA
d_gene: NA
CDR3nt: TGTGCCATCAGTGGTTCGGCAGGAATAGAGCACACCTTC
CDR3aa: CAISGSAGIEHTF

j_gene: TRBJ2-3
v_gene: TRBV30
abundance: once
d_gene: NA
CDR3nt: TGTGCCTGGTCTCCGGATACGGGGCAGTATTTT
CDR3aa: CAWSPDTGQYF

j_gene: TRBJ1-1
v_gene: TRBV6-5
abundance: NA
d_gene: NA
CDR3nt: TGTGCCAGCAGTTACTCGACTAGGGCCACTGAAGCTTTCTTT
CDR3aa: CASSYSTRATEAFF

j_gene: TRBJ2-7
v_gene: TRBV10-3
abundance: NA
d_gene: TRBD1
CDR3nt: TGTGCCATCAGGGGACAGGGGGAAGGCTACGAGCAGTACTTC
CDR3aa: CAIRGQGEGYEQYF